This T cell receptor beta chain was recovered during a study of Graves' ophthalmopathy and Graves' hyperthyroidism. TCR beta CDR3 amplification used RNA transcripts. Following a first-round RT-PCR that used HTBI primers, a second-round multiplex PCR was carried out. TCRdb analysed the multiplex PCR reads with MiXCR anew, one entry per CDR3 protein. The table has 350,000 to 450,000 distinct CDR3 sequences, about a sixth seen once; the top ten hold 1.6%. This clonotype was recorded many times. Its antigen is unidentified. Study-level results: Separation of ophthalmopathy from stable hyperthyroidism was achieved by a 13-signature model, at around 89% sensitivity and just over 80% specificity. Most expanded clonotypes in thyroid above 0.001 frequency also showed up in blood.

The CDR3 is 14 amino acids. Trimming removed 6 bases from V and 3 bases from J, with 14 bases in between. Exclusion criteria comprised other autoimmune diseases, uncontrolled infections, pregnancy or lactation in patients. This clonotype originated in a woman aged 18-30 years with Graves' ophthalmopathy. The chain carries TRBV12-3 or TRBV12-4 and TRBJ1-1, with D perhaps matching TRBD1 (6 bases). The sample taken for sequencing was peripheral blood. The CDR3 loop is CASSPWGQHTEAFF. CDR3 DNA sequence: TGTGCCAGCAGCCCCTGGGGGCAGCACACTGAAGCTTTCTTT.